Following are 14 T cell receptor beta chains from one sample sequenced in a study of T cells of healthy individuals. In TCRdb, the 5' RACE reads were re-called with MiXCR into one record per CDR3 protein. The profile shows about 40,000 distinct CDR3 sequences, approximately 4.9% of them singletons. These receptors were taken from a human donor in good health.

Many counts were recorded for this clonotype. This chain links TRBV5-1 with TRBJ1-1, with TRBD1 identical over 7 bases. V lost 1 base and J lost 9; bases outside the gene matches: 9. From germline, CDR1 is SGHRS and CDR2 YFSETQ. This CDR3 has 14 amino acids. For the CDR3, the DNA is TGCGCCAGCAGCTTGCAAATTGACAGGGCTAAAGCTTTCTTT. Amino acids: CASSLQIDRAKAFF.

The chain carries TRBV20-1 and TRBJ1-2, with D unresolved. V dropped 6 bases and J dropped 0 bases, with 14 bases sitting between them. There are 14 residues in the CDR3. Per the germline V gene, CDR1 is DFQATT and CDR2 is SNEGSKA (reference sequence). CDR3 coding DNA: TGCAGTGCCCCGGAGGTTAGGGCTAACTATGGCTACACCTTC. Translation gives CSAPEVRANYGYTF.

This clonotype was seen a handful of times. The V call is TRBV25-1, the J call TRBJ1-1; tentative D call: TRBD1 (5 bases). V lost 3 bases to trimming and J lost 7 bases, with 15 bases between them. The CDR3 runs to 14 residues. CDR1 is MGHDK and CDR2 is SYGVNS in the germline V gene. The chain's CDR3 is CASSDTGTEGEAFF. DNA of the CDR3: TGTGCCAGCAGTGATACCGGGACTGAGGGTGAAGCTTTCTTT. Variable domain in full (rest from reference TRBV25-1 and TRBJ1-1): EADIYQTPRYLVIGTGKKITLECSQTMGHDKMYWYQQDPGMELHLIHYSYGVNSTEKGDLSSESTVSRIRTEHFPLTLESARPSHTSQYLCASSDTGTEGEAFFGQGTRLTVV.

This clonotype was seen ten or more times. The chain employs TRBV27 and TRBJ2-2, with D tentatively TRBD1 (6 bases). Per the germline V gene, CDR1 is MNHEY and CDR2 is SMNVEV (reference sequence). This CDR3 is built from 14 residues. Trimming shortened V by 3 bases and J by 6 bases, and 11 bases separated the two germline ends. The CDR3 region has the DNA TGTGCCAGCAGTTTTTATACAGGGTCCGGGGAGCTGTTTTTT. Translating gives CASSFYTGSGELFF.

This clonotype was seen repeatedly, ten times or more. The rearrangement links TRBV13 to TRBJ2-6; D might be TRBD2 (5 bases). The CDR3 totals 19 residues. V lost 8 bases to trimming and J lost 3 bases, with 26 bases between them. CDR1 and CDR2 from the germline V gene are PRHDT and FYEKMQ (reference sequence). The CDR3 sequence is CASLATRTGGVGGANVLTF. CDR3 nucleotide sequence: TGTGCCAGCCTAGCAACCAGAACCGGCGGTGTAGGTGGGGCCAACGTCCTGACTTTC.

This clonotype was counted at least ten times. The chain uses TRBV12-3 or TRBV12-4 and TRBJ1-3; the D is unclear. V was trimmed by 3 bases and J by 2 bases, leaving 14 bases between them. The CDR3 has 16 residues. The CDR3 reads CASSFTEPRPGNTIYF. The CDR3 DNA follows: TGTGCCAGCAGTTTTACAGAGCCCCGACCTGGAAACACCATATATTTT.

This clonotype occurred a few times. This rearrangement joins TRBV7-2 to TRBJ2-3; 8 positions agree with TRBD1. The CDR3 is 15 residues long. Germline CDR1 reads SGHTA; CDR2 reads FQGNSA. V dropped 5 bases and J dropped 1; count of bases not matched to a gene: 5. CDR3 DNA: TGTGCCAGCAGCCCGGGACAGGCCGGCACAGATACGCAGTATTTT. This encodes CASSPGQAGTDTQYF.

This clonotype was counted ten times or more. The chain uses TRBV2 and TRBJ2-5; TRBD2 matches 9 bases. CDR1 is SNHLY and CDR2 is FYNNEI in the germline V gene. Germline trimming cut 1 base from V and 4 bases from J; bases unmatched to any gene: 1. The CDR3 length is 14 residues. CDR3 protein: CASSEGTSAETQYF. The DNA for the CDR3 is TGTGCCAGCAGTGAAGGGACTAGCGCAGAGACCCAGTACTTC.

This clonotype occurred many times. The V gene is TRBV7-3, the J gene TRBJ2-3, with 7 bases matching TRBD1. The CDR3 spans 15 residues. V lost 3 bases and J lost 5; bases outside the gene matches: 8. Germline V gene sequence: CDR1 SGHTA, CDR2 FQGTGA. The CDR3 nucleotides are TGTGCCAGCAGCTTCGGAGACAGGGATGGAGATACGCAGTATTTT. It codes for CASSFGDRDGDTQYF.

This clonotype showed up many times. An end of the junction differs from the germline gene, which may be a read error. This chain links TRBV4-1 with TRBJ2-7; D may be TRBD1 (6 bases). The CDR3 is 14 amino acids. CDR1 and CDR2 from the germline V gene are MGHRA and YSYEKL. CDR3 bases: TGCGCCAGCAGCCCTTTCTCCAGGGGCTACGAGGTGAACTTC. Translation: CASSPFSRGYEVNF.

This chain links TRBV19 with TRBJ2-1; 15 nucleotides match TRBD2. The CDR3 has 19 residues. Trimming cost V 4 bases and J 0 bases; bases outside gene matches: 7. Per germline, CDR1 LNHDA and CDR2 SQIVND (reference sequence). DNA of the CDR3: TGTGCCAGTAGTAACCCGGGACTAGCGGGGGGTAGCTCCTACAATGAGCAGTTCTTC. Amino acids: CASSNPGLAGGSSYNEQFF.

This chain joins TRBV28 and TRBJ1-3; D is unresolved. The V gene lost 3 bases and the J gene lost 0 bases, with 9 bases spanning the gap. This CDR3 has 15 amino acids. From germline, CDR1 is MDHEN and CDR2 SYDVKM. The CDR3 sequence: CASSFHTDSGNTIYF. The DNA of the CDR3 is TGTGCCAGCAGTTTTCACACTGACTCTGGAAACACCATATATTTT.

The rearrangement uses TRBV29-1 and TRBJ2-3, with 13 bases aligning to TRBD2. V shed 8 bases, J shed 5 bases, and the junction held 13 bases outside the gene matches. The V gene's germline CDR1 is SQVTM and CDR2 ANQGSEA. The length of the CDR3 is 16 residues. The DNA of the CDR3 is TGCAGCTCCGGGAGGGGACTAGCGGGAAATAGAGATACGCAGTATTTT. Translating it yields CSSGRGLAGNRDTQYF.

This clonotype was observed at least ten times. The genes are TRBV7-2 and TRBJ1-1; D is undetermined. The CDR3 is 15 residues long. V lost 1 base to trimming and J lost 1 base, with 10 bases between them. CDR1 and CDR2 (germline): SGHTA, FQGNSA. The CDR3 nucleotides are TGTGCCAGCAGCTTAGGTCTCCATGGGAACACTGAAGCTTTCTTT. Residues: CASSLGLHGNTEAFF.